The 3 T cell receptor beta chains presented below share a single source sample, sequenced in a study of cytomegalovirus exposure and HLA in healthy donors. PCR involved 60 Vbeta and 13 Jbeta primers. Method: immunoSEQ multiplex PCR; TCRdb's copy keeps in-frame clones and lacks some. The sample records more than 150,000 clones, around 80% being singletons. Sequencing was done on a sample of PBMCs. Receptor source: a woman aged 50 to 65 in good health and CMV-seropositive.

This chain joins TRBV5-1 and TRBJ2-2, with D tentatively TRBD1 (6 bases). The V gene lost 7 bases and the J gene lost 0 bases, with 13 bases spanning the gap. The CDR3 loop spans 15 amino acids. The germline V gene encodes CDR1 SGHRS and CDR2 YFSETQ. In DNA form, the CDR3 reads TGCGCCAGCGTCCCCGGGACAACGAACACCGGGGAGCTGTTTTTT. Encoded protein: CASVPGTTNTGELFF.

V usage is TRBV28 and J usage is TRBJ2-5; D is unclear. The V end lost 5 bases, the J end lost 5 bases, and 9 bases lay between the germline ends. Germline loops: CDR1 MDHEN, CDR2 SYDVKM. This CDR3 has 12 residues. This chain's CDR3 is CASSSSLETQYF. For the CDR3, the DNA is TGTGCCAGCAGTAGTAGCCTTGAGACCCAGTACTTC.

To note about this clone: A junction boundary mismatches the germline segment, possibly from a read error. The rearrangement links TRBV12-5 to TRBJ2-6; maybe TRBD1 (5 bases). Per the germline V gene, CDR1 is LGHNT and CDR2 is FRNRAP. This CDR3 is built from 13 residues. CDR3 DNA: TGTGCTAGTGGTACTTCTGGGGCCAACGGCCTGACTTTC. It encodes CASGTSGANGLTF.